The 26 T cell receptor beta chains given below trace back to one sample, sequenced in a study of T cells in tumors after PD-1 blockade. Method: immunoSEQ multiplex PCR; TCRdb's copy keeps in-frame clones and lacks some. Of roughly 12,000 clones in the sample, 63% are singletons; the top ten hold about 25%. The sample in question was tumor tissue, obtained before anti-PD-1 treatment. All receptors derive from a human donor with cutaneous squamous cell carcinoma.

This chain uses TRBV19 with TRBJ1-1; no clear D gene. V gave up 7 bases and J gave up 0 bases, with 9 bases separating them. The germline CDR1 and CDR2 sequences are LNHDA and SQIVND (reference sequence). The CDR3 has 13 amino acids. CDR3 nucleotide sequence: TGTGCCAGTAAAACGGCCATGAACACTGAAGCTTTCTTT. Translation: CASKTAMNTEAFF.

In its sample, this clone is medium-sized (0.01 to 0.1%). This chain joins TRBV3-1 (or the pseudogene TRBV3-2) and TRBJ1-6, with D perhaps matching TRBD1 (6 bases). Trimming removed 6 bases at V and 8 bases at J, with 20 bases between. This CDR3 has 16 amino acids. Per the germline V gene, CDR1 is LGHDT and CDR2 is YNNKEL (reference sequence). The CDR3 DNA reads TGTGCCAGCAGTGAAAAGGGGGTCAATGGGGATTCACCCCTCCACTTT. Translated: CASSEKGVNGDSPLHF.

This clone was seen once. The chain recombines TRBV19 with TRBJ2-7; 7 bases fit TRBD1. V lost 4 bases and J lost 5; bases outside the gene matches: 8. CDR3 size: 14 residues. The germline gives CDR1 LNHDA, CDR2 SQIVND (reference sequence). The chain's CDR3 is CASSRWDSLHEQYF. The CDR3 nucleotides are TGTGCCAGTAGTAGATGGGACAGTCTTCACGAGCAGTACTTC.

The rearrangement uses TRBV18 and TRBJ2-3, with D unclear. CDR3 length: 12 residues. CDR1 and CDR2 (germline): KGHSH, LQKENI. V was cut by 2 bases and J by 6 bases, with 6 bases left in between. CDR3: CASSPAADTQYF. The DNA for the CDR3 is TGTGCCAGCTCACCAGCCGCGGATACGCAGTATTTT.

The chain has TRBV2 and TRBJ1-4; the match to TRBD1 covers 7 bases. Per germline, CDR1 SNHLY and CDR2 FYNNEI. CDR3 length: 12 residues. V lost 10 bases, J lost 5 bases, and 4 bases stayed unmatched. This CDR3 is CATRQGNEKLFF. CDR3 nucleotides: TGTGCCACGCGACAGGGAAATGAAAAACTGTTTTTT.

The gene calls are TRBV3-1 (or the pseudogene TRBV3-2) and TRBJ2-7, with TRBD2 as a possible D gene (6 bases). Trimming left V 0 bases short and J 4 bases short, with 16 bases between. CDR1 LGHDT and CDR2 YNNKEL come from the germline V gene (reference sequence). The CDR3 spans 16 residues. This CDR3 reads CASSQDFGRELYEQYF. CDR3 DNA sequence: TGTGCCAGCAGCCAAGATTTCGGGCGGGAACTATACGAGCAGTACTTC.

The J gene is TRBJ2-5, the V gene TRBV5-4; D not certain. The CDR3 is 12 amino acids. V lost 3 bases and J lost 0, with 3 bases in between. Germline lookup yields CDR1 SGHNT and CDR2 YYREEE (reference sequence). The CDR3, as DNA: TGTGCCAGCAGCTGGGACCAAGAGACCCAGTACTTC. This sequence encodes CASSWDQETQYF.

This clone came up a few times. The chain couples TRBV6-1 to TRBJ2-7, with D unclear. CDR3 length equals 16 residues. V was shortened by 0 bases and J by 2 bases, with 14 bases between the two germline ends. Per germline, CDR1 MNHNS and CDR2 SASEGT. The CDR3 DNA is TGTGCCAGCAGTGAAGCGACTCACGGGTACCCCTACGAGCAGTACTTC. Translation gives CASSEATHGYPYEQYF.

The J gene is TRBJ2-5, the V gene TRBV5-5; TRBD2 agrees at 9 bases. Losses at the gene ends were 3 bases for V and 5 bases for J; bases not matched to a gene: 14. This CDR3 spans 17 amino acids. Germline-derived CDR1 and CDR2 are SGHKS and YYEKEE (reference sequence). In DNA form, the CDR3 reads TGTGCCAGCAGCTCGGGACAAAGTGCTAGCGGGACTGAGACCCAGTACTTC. It translates to CASSSGQSASGTETQYF.

This chain uses TRBV14 with TRBJ1-2; D unresolved. Germline V gives CDR1 SGHDN, CDR2 FVKESK. Trimming removed 3 bases from V and 5 bases from J, with 16 bases in between. The CDR3 loop spans 15 amino acids. As DNA, the CDR3 is TGTGCCAGCAGCCATAAGGAGTCCGGAGGATATGGCTACACCTTC. Residues: CASSHKESGGYGYTF.

This clone was detected a few times. The chain uses TRBV7-2 and TRBJ2-1; 10 nucleotides agree with TRBD2. The CDR3 loop spans 15 amino acids. Trimming at V came to 5 bases and at J to 6 bases, leaving 7 bases not matched to a gene. The germline gives CDR1 SGHTA, CDR2 FQGNSA. The CDR3 DNA is TGTGCCAGCAGCCTGACTAGCGGGCCCCTCAATGAGCAGTTCTTC. This translates into CASSLTSGPLNEQFF.

The count of this clone is one. This sequence joins TRBV24-1 and TRBJ2-7; a possible D gene is TRBD1 (6 bases). Per the germline V gene, CDR1 is KGHDR and CDR2 is SFDVKD. With 4 bases removed from V and 5 bases from J, the gap between germline ends came to 8 bases. The CDR3 runs to 12 residues. CDR3 sequence (DNA): TGTGCCACCAGTGACCCAGGGGACGAGCAGTACTTC. Amino acid sequence: CATSDPGDEQYF.

This chain connects TRBV5-1 to TRBJ2-7; 11 bases are shared with TRBD1. The CDR3 has 14 amino acids. Trimming took 4 bases from V and 4 from J; bases not matched to a gene: 4. Germline assignment: CDR1 SGHRS and CDR2 YFSETQ. The CDR3 nucleotides read TGCGCCAGCAGCGTGGGGACAGGGGGTTACGAGCAGTACTTC. Amino acids: CASSVGTGGYEQYF.

This clone was recorded a few times. This sequence joins TRBV7-2 and TRBJ2-7, with 11 bases identical to TRBD2. Germline V lookup: CDR1 SGHTA, CDR2 FQGNSA. The V and J ends lost 3 bases and 6 bases, in that order; junction bases with no gene match: 7. The CDR3 runs 15 residues. The CDR3 DNA sequence: TGTGCCAGCAGCTTGATTGTAGCGGGAGGGGGCGAGCAGTACTTC. This translates into CASSLIVAGGGEQYF.

The V and J genes are TRBV2 and TRBJ2-7, with TRBD1 as a possible D gene (6 bases). The CDR3 totals 14 residues. V was cut by 6 bases and J by 6 bases, with 18 bases left in between. The germline V gene has CDR1 SNHLY and CDR2 FYNNEI. CDR3 nucleotides: TGTGCCAGCAGCGTCGACAGGTTCCCCCTCGAGCAGTACTTC. As protein: CASSVDRFPLEQYF.

The chain links TRBV19 to TRBJ1-2; 7 bases fit TRBD1. V gave up 10 bases and J gave up 2 bases; unmatched junction bases: 4. Germline V gene lookup returns CDR1 LNHDA and CDR2 SQIVND (reference sequence). This CDR3 contains 12 residues. CDR3 bases: TGTGCCACGGGACAGTTAAACTATGGCTACACCTTC. This translates into CATGQLNYGYTF.

V is TRBV7-9 and J is TRBJ2-2; D gene ambiguous. This CDR3 contains 13 residues. Trimming cost V 6 bases and J 4 bases, with 9 bases left between them. Per the germline V gene, CDR1 is SEHNR and CDR2 is FQNEAQ (reference sequence). CDR3 nucleotides: TGTGCCAGCAGGGAAAGATTCACCGGGGAGCTGTTTTTT. It is translated as CASRERFTGELFF.

The chain recombines TRBV7-2 with TRBJ1-2; TRBD1 matches 7 bases. CDR3 size: 13 residues. From germline, CDR1 is SGHTA and CDR2 FQGNSA. V lost 7 bases and J lost 6; bases outside the gene matches: 8. CDR3 coding DNA: TGTGCCAGCATCCGGGACAGTAAAGATGGCTACACCTTC. Translating it yields CASIRDSKDGYTF.

This clone was seen just once. The chain links TRBV4-2 to TRBJ2-3; D might be TRBD2 (6 bases). Germline V gene lookup returns CDR1 LGHNA and CDR2 YNFKEQ. The CDR3 extends over 16 amino acids. The V end was cut by 1 base, the J end by 1 base, with 12 bases between. The CDR3 DNA is TGTGCCAGCAGCCAAGTTCGGCCGGGGGGCACAGATACGCAGTATTTT. It encodes CASSQVRPGGTDTQYF.

This chain links TRBV7-2 with TRBJ2-7; D not certain. V was pared by 5 bases and J by 5 bases, with 16 bases between. The CDR3 extends over 14 amino acids. Germline V gene sequence: CDR1 SGHTA, CDR2 FQGNSA. DNA of the CDR3: TGTGCCAGCAGCCCGACCTATGGATGGGACGAGCAGTACTTC. Amino acids: CASSPTYGWDEQYF.

Only a few counts were recorded for this clone. The CDR3: CASSFLTGQLFF. In nucleotides, the CDR3 is TGTGCCAGCAGTTTTCTAACAGGGCAACTGTTTTTT. The rearrangement joins TRBV7-6 to TRBJ1-4, with D possibly matching TRBD1 (6 bases). This CDR3 spans 12 amino acids. Trimming left V 6 bases short and J 12 bases short, with 14 bases between. CDR1 SGHVS and CDR2 FNYEAQ come from the germline V gene.

This clone was counted between two and nine times. V usage is TRBV2 and J usage is TRBJ1-1; D not resolved. The CDR3 contains 13 residues. Trimming stripped 4 bases from V and 1 base from J, with 7 bases between. Germline V lookup: CDR1 SNHLY, CDR2 FYNNEI. The CDR3: CASSAESNTEAFF. In nucleotides, the CDR3 is TGTGCCAGCAGTGCCGAATCGAACACTGAAGCTTTCTTT.

The CDR3 spells CAISESQSSYEQYF. For the CDR3, the DNA is TGTGCCATCAGTGAGTCACAGAGCTCCTACGAGCAGTACTTC. The rearrangement uses TRBV10-3 and TRBJ2-7; D not resolved. Germline assignment: CDR1 ENHRY and CDR2 SYGVKD. V lost 0 bases to trimming and J lost 0 bases, with 6 bases between them. CDR3 size: 14 residues.

In this sample, this clone is large. The CDR3, as DNA: TGTGCCATCAGTGAACGCCACCAAGAGACCCAGTACTTC. This codes for CAISERHQETQYF. The rearrangement uses TRBV10-3 and TRBJ2-5; D ambiguous. Germline V CDR1 and CDR2: ENHRY, SYGVKD. Trimming shortened V by 3 bases and J by 0 bases, and 5 bases separated the two germline ends. The CDR3 runs 13 residues.

The chain couples TRBV10-1 to TRBJ2-1; no definite D call. V was shortened by 3 bases and J by 8 bases, with 14 bases between the two germline ends. The CDR3 totals 14 residues. The V gene's germline CDR1 is WNHNN and CDR2 SYGVQD (reference sequence). The DNA of the CDR3 is TGCGCCAGCAGTGATTTAGTGGCGTCCCATGAGCAGTTCTTC. Its translation is CASSDLVASHEQFF.

The chain is built from TRBV7-8 and TRBJ2-3, with 9 bases matching TRBD1. J gave up 3 bases and V 5 bases, and 6 bases lay outside the gene matches. Germline-derived CDR1 and CDR2 are SGHVS and FQNEAQ. CDR3 length equals 15 residues. The CDR3 DNA is TGTGCCAGCAGCCTACACAGGGGGCCTACAGATACGCAGTATTTT. As protein: CASSLHRGPTDTQYF.